The rows below give T cell receptor beta chains drawn from one sample of a study of spatial heterogeneity in lung cancer. One entry per CDR3 protein results from TCRdb running MiXCR on the 5' RACE reads. Among roughly 60,000 distinct CDR3 sequences listed, roughly 7.9% were seen once. The sample was PBMCs, taken at surgery. The receptors shown here come from a female donor with early-stage non-small cell lung cancer. The CDR3 runs from the conserved cysteine through the conserved F or W. Each record gives: V gene, J gene, CDR3 protein.

V: TRBV7-2; J: TRBJ2-3; CDR3: CASSLGLAADTQYF
V: TRBV19; J: TRBJ2-1; CDR3: CASSIVAEGNEQFF
V: TRBV9; J: TRBJ2-7; CDR3: CASSETGGNEQYF
V: TRBV7-9; J: TRBJ1-1; CDR3: CASSLGGGTEAFF
V: TRBV20-1; J: TRBJ1-5; CDR3: CSAGRWDRGPYQPQHF
V: TRBV28; J: TRBJ1-4; CDR3: CASSLNRLFF
V: TRBV28; J: TRBJ1-5; CDR3: CASSLTDRRSVSNQPQHF
V: TRBV6-6; J: TRBJ1-2; CDR3: CASSYEGNYGYTF
V: TRBV6-6; J: TRBJ1-1; CDR3: CATQVGAWDTEAFF
V: TRBV2; J: TRBJ1-5; CDR3: CASRGGGGQPQHF
V: TRBV28; J: TRBJ2-3; CDR3: CASSLRQTDTQYF
V: TRBV9; J: TRBJ1-1; CDR3: CASSPTVDTEAFF
V: TRBV7-2; J: TRBJ2-3; CDR3: CASSLGLNTQYF
V: TRBV3-1; J: TRBJ2-2; CDR3: CASSQNPNRELFF
V: TRBV7-2; J: TRBJ2-1; CDR3: CASSYSQGAYNEQLF
V: TRBV6-5; J: TRBJ1-1; CDR3: CASSYRVGVLFMNTEAFF
V: TRBV11-1; J: TRBJ2-5; CDR3: CASSLAHRQFQETQYF
V: TRBV10-3; J: TRBJ2-5; CDR3: CAISGGTTKETQYF
V: TRBV12-3/TRBV12-4; J: TRBJ1-4; CDR3: CASRPRGAANEKLFF
V: TRBV9; J: TRBJ2-2; CDR3: CASSVRGASGELFF
V: TRBV28; J: TRBJ2-3; CDR3: CASSRTGGMRDTQYF
V: TRBV25-1; J: TRBJ1-4; CDR3: CASSEYKGGTANEKLFF
V: TRBV5-6; J: TRBJ1-5; CDR3: CASSFGVSAINQPQHF
V: TRBV4-1; J: TRBJ1-3; CDR3: CASSVQGSNTIYF
V: TRBV18; J: TRBJ1-1; CDR3: CASSTYGGNTEAFF
V: TRBV4-2; J: TRBJ2-7; CDR3: CASSSVTPGQGLSYEQYF
V: TRBV3-1; J: TRBJ1-6; CDR3: CASSQPTRGHSPLHF
V: TRBV28; J: TRBJ1-2; CDR3: CASSFLDRDGTF
V: TRBV19; J: TRBJ2-7; CDR3: CASSIQDRGSSYEQYF
V: TRBV24-1; J: TRBJ2-1; CDR3: CATSERGQGTYNEQFF
V: TRBV7-9; J: TRBJ2-7; CDR3: CASSQGLAGDEQYF
V: TRBV20-1; J: TRBJ2-2; CDR3: CSATRRGTGELFF
V: TRBV16; J: TRBJ2-7; CDR3: CASSQFQGADYEQYF
V: TRBV29-1; J: TRBJ2-7; CDR3: CSVAPRNSYEQYF
V: TRBV12-3/TRBV12-4; J: TRBJ1-2; CDR3: CASRGQLGANYGYTF
V: TRBV29-1; J: TRBJ2-3; CDR3: CSAEGRGSDTQYF
V: TRBV4-1; J: TRBJ1-1; CDR3: CASSLSAGITEAFF
V: TRBV11-2; J: TRBJ2-3; CDR3: CASSLWENTDTQYF
V: TRBV24-1; J: TRBJ1-1; CDR3: CATSEAGNTEAFF
V: TRBV3-1; J: TRBJ1-5; CDR3: CASSQDAAGQPQHF
V: TRBV28; J: TRBJ2-2; CDR3: CASSWRATGELFF
V: TRBV15; J: TRBJ1-3; CDR3: CATSRDRMISGNTIYF
V: TRBV10-1; J: TRBJ2-2; CDR3: CASSESRAASNTGELFF
V: TRBV11-2; J: TRBJ1-2; CDR3: CASSPGRDGYTF